A single sample is the source of the 13 T cell receptor beta chains below, sequenced in a study of early T cells in non-severe SARS-CoV-2 infection. TCRdb processed the 5' RACE reads anew with MiXCR; each CDR3 protein has one entry. The sample holds some 66,000 distinct CDR3 sequences; 9.1% are singletons and the top ten take roughly 3%. Sequenced material: whole blood. These receptors came from an adult who was a healthcare worker with PCR-confirmed SARS-CoV-2 infection or an uninfected control (not recorded which).

This clonotype was seen a handful of times. V is TRBV28 and J is TRBJ2-3, with D possibly TRBD1 on 5 matching bases. Germline V lookup: CDR1 MDHEN, CDR2 SYDVKM. Trimming took 4 bases from V and 0 from J, leaving 17 bases between them. The CDR3 totals 17 residues. The CDR3 sequence is CASSSPRRQPSTDTQYF. CDR3 in DNA: TGTGCCAGCAGTTCCCCACGTAGACAGCCTAGCACAGATACGCAGTATTTT.

The table lists this clonotype with a few counts. The chain joins TRBV20-1 to TRBJ2-2; D not resolved. The CDR3 consists of 15 residues. V was shortened by 1 base and J by 0 bases, with 9 bases between the two germline ends. Germline CDR1 DFQATT, CDR2 SNEGSKA (reference sequence). This CDR3 is CSARVVRTNTGELFF. The CDR3 nucleotides read TGCAGTGCTAGAGTAGTCCGTACGAACACCGGGGAGCTGTTTTTT.

The V gene is TRBV28, the J gene TRBJ1-1; TRBD1 matches 8 bases. Germline V gene sequence: CDR1 MDHEN, CDR2 SYDVKM. Unmatched junction bases numbered 20, after V lost 2 bases and J lost 6 bases. The CDR3 runs to 19 residues. The CDR3 coding sequence is TGTGCCAGCAGTTTAGTCCGGACAGGGCCTAATCGCTGGTCGCCTGAAGCTTTCTTT. Its protein product is CASSLVRTGPNRWSPEAFF.

The rearrangement uses TRBV12-3 or TRBV12-4 and TRBJ2-1, with D tentatively TRBD1 or TRBD2 (5 bases each). The CDR3 covers 15 residues. V lost 2 bases and J lost 0, with 8 bases in between. The CDR3 coding sequence is TGTGCCAGCAGTTTACAGGGACCCTCCTACAATGAGCAGTTCTTC. Its protein is CASSLQGPSYNEQFF.

This clonotype was picked up many times. CDR3 in DNA: TGTGCCAGCAGCCTTCCACGGGGCGATGAGCAGTTCTTC. This encodes CASSLPRGDEQFF. The chain links TRBV7-8 to TRBJ2-1; D could derive from TRBD1 or TRBD2 (5 bases each). The V gene's germline CDR1 is SGHVS and CDR2 FQNEAQ. The CDR3 length is 13 residues. V shed 5 bases and J shed 8 bases, with 13 bases lying between them.

This clonotype was seen a few times. V and J are TRBV10-3 and TRBJ2-3; 10 nucleotides agree with TRBD2. The CDR3 has 14 residues. V lost 8 bases to trimming and J lost 7 bases; unmatched junction nucleotides: 9. Germline loops: CDR1 ENHRY, CDR2 SYGVKD. The CDR3 loop is CAISGAGGPNTQYF. CDR3 nucleotides: TGTGCCATCTCAGGAGCGGGAGGGCCGAATACGCAGTATTTT.

The chain is built from TRBV12-5 and TRBJ2-1; D call uncertain. Trimming stripped 7 bases from V and 4 bases from J, with 5 bases between. The CDR3 loop spans 11 amino acids. Germline CDR1 and CDR2: LGHNT and FRNRAP. Here the CDR3 reads CASANYNEQFF. DNA of the CDR3: TGTGCTAGTGCTAATTACAATGAGCAGTTCTTC.

This chain connects TRBV20-1 to TRBJ2-5; TRBD1 matches 9 bases. J was trimmed by 0 bases and V by 3 bases; bases with no gene match: 2. CDR3 length equals 14 residues. The V gene's germline CDR1 is DFQATT and CDR2 SNEGSKA (reference sequence). The chain's CDR3 is CSARGTGYQETQYF. Written as DNA, the CDR3 is TGCAGTGCTAGGGGGACAGGGTACCAAGAGACCCAGTACTTC.

The rearrangement uses TRBV7-2 and TRBJ2-5, with TRBD2 matching 10 bases. V lost 0 bases and J lost 13; bases outside the gene matches: 8. The CDR3 length is 14 residues. CDR1 SGHTA and CDR2 FQGNSA come from the germline V gene. The CDR3 DNA follows: TGTGCCAGCAGCTTAGCGTCTAGCGGGAGCCCATTGTACTTC. Amino acids: CASSLASSGSPLYF.

The chain joins TRBV3-1 to TRBJ2-7; possibly TRBD1 for D (6 bases). This CDR3 region has 13 residues. Trimming took 4 bases from V and 8 from J, leaving 15 bases between them. Germline CDR1 and CDR2: LGHDT and YNNKEL (reference sequence). This CDR3 reads CASSPRTDLKQYF. The DNA of the CDR3 is TGTGCCAGCAGCCCCCGGACAGACCTAAAGCAGTACTTC.

The gene calls are TRBV7-9 and TRBJ1-2; a possible D gene is TRBD1 (6 bases). CDR1 is SEHNR, CDR2 FQNEAQ, per germline (reference sequence). The CDR3 loop spans 13 amino acids. Trimming took off 4 bases at V and 4 bases at J, with 10 bases between the two ends. The CDR3 bases are TGTGCCAGCAGCTCAGGGGCAGCCTATGGCTACACCTTC. Its translation: CASSSGAAYGYTF.

This clonotype appeared many times. The V call is TRBV20-1, the J call TRBJ2-2; tentative D call: TRBD2 (6 bases). The CDR3 length is 14 residues. Germline CDR1 and CDR2: DFQATT and SNEGSKA (reference sequence). Trimming removed 3 bases at V and 1 base at J, with 9 bases between. The CDR3: CSASRRENTGELFF. The DNA for the CDR3 is TGCAGTGCTAGTAGGAGGGAGAACACCGGGGAGCTGTTTTTT.

This clonotype was seen many times. This rearrangement joins TRBV9 to TRBJ1-6; D might be TRBD1 (5 bases). The CDR3 loop spans 17 amino acids. From germline, CDR1 is SGDLS and CDR2 YYNGEE. V lost 3 bases and J 2 bases, leaving 15 bases between the germline ends. The CDR3 loop reads CASSAIPGRTYNSPLHF. As DNA, the CDR3 is TGTGCCAGCAGCGCGATCCCGGGACGGACCTATAATTCACCCCTCCACTTT.